The present TCR beta chain was sequenced within a study of T cells after yellow fever vaccination (dated by TCRdb to between 2018 and 2020). In terms of the full investigation: The SMART-Seq v4 Ultra Low Input RNA kit was used to prepare libraries from fractions with low cell numbers. Two healthy male donors, one aged 18 to 30 and one aged 30 to 40 years, made up the cohort. Blood samples were taken at several timepoints before and after primary and secondary immunization, and bulk PBMC replicates and cell subsets were isolated. Bulk TCR alpha and beta repertoires were sequenced longitudinally to track T-cell clones before and after primary and booster YFV17D yellow fever vaccination. Paper-wide results and their limitations: Because the study included only a couple of donors, the extent to which the findings can be generalized is limited. Compared with the primary T-cell response, the secondary T-cell response was weaker but faster, peaking on day 5 rather than day 15. Most clones expanded after primary vaccination (around 97% of CD4 and 88% of CD8) were re-detected after the booster, suggesting that broad memory maintenance occurred. A small share of clonotypes was detected in both CD4 and CD8 compartments, with the overlap likely arising from convergent recombination. Computational filtering was required because FACS-sorted repertoires could contain abundant contaminating clonotypes from the bulk population.

The cysteine opens and the phenylalanine closes a CDR3 of 12 amino acids. The CDR3 DNA has 36 bases and is translated from base 1. Cut back by 6 bases and 3 bases, the V and J ends lie 7 bases apart. TCR cDNA was made using 5'RACE template switching, a step that added a universal primer site and unique molecular identifiers. Priming for cDNA synthesis came from both the TCR alpha and TCR beta constant segments. Library amplification involved two PCR steps, and the second step added sample barcodes and sequencing adapters. Sequencing of the libraries was done on either Illumina HiSeq 2500 (2x100 bp) or NovaSeq (2x150 bp). The published analysis was carried out like this. Demultiplexing of reads and collapsing into UMI consensus sequences were performed with MIGEC, and V(D)J alignment was carried out with MiXCR. Using edgeR on replicate PBMC samples, clonotypes were called vaccine-responding if FDR was below 0.01 and the log2 fold change was above 5 up to day 15. CD4 or CD8 identity was assigned to each bulk clonotype according to whether the clonotype was present at higher abundance in the sequenced CD4 repertoire or the sequenced CD8 repertoire. Using fastp at Q25 and MiXCR, TCRdb reprocessed the public reads and kept productive beta chains. CDR3 protein sequences are deduplicated, and each keeps its most common genes and DNA. The V and J calls reflect TCRdb's pipeline rather than the authors' work. Present in this sample are 70,000 or so distinct CDR3 sequences, 5% to 6.5% of which were seen just once. The ten largest clones add up to over 2% of the sample.

The sample's treatment or condition label is to be understood as: live attenuated yellow fever vaccine strain. A standard Ficoll-Paque protocol was used to isolate PBMCs from peripheral blood. CD4 and CD8 T-cell fractions were isolated with Dynabeads CD4 and CD8 positive selection kits. TriZol was used to extract RNA from bulk PBMCs, CD4 and CD8 fractions, and dextramer-positive and dextramer-negative fractions. In its sample, this clonotype was seen many times. The clone's antigen remains unknown. No base-level quality is on record; no much larger clone is a single base apart. The sequence came from a man between 18 and 35 years old who received the YFV17D yellow fever vaccine. The sequence is built from TRBV12-3 or TRBV12-4 and TRBJ2-3; 5 matching bases give a weak D call of TRBD1. The starting material was CD4+ T cells sorted from PBMCs, obtained more than 13 days after the first yellow fever vaccination. The CDR3: CASSPGTDTQYF. The DNA reads as follows: TGTGCCAGCAGCCCAGGGACAGATACGCAGTATTTT.